This T cell receptor beta chain was documented in a study of vaccination and CD4 T cells after COVID-19. Trimming removed 3 bases from V and 0 bases from J; junction bases left unmatched: 3. The CDR3 length is 15 residues. The germline V gene encodes CDR1 DFQATT and CDR2 SNEGSKA (reference sequence). This clonotype was seen a handful of times. No antigen is known for it. This sample's treatment: roughly 11-day PBMC culture with coronavirus spike peptide pools or control peptides (ViraFEST assay). Sequencing of DNA taken from cultured CD4+ T cells relied on the Oncomine TCR Beta short-read assay. Genomic DNA was drawn out of CD4+ T cells grown in culture. Via MiXCR, TCRdb re-called the PCR reads, giving one row per CDR3 protein. The sample shows around 13,000 distinct CDR3 sequences, 27% of them seen only once.

The source is a human donor who received a COVID-19 vaccine. The chain uses TRBV20-1 and TRBJ1-4; 8 nucleotides line up with TRBD1. The input for sequencing was CD4+ T cells from blood, cultured in vitro, taken before SARS-CoV-2 vaccination. The DNA of the CDR3 is TGCAGTGCTAGGCAGACAGGGGCAACTAATGAAAAACTGTTTTTT. Residues: CSARQTGATNEKLFF.